The rows below give T cell receptor beta chains drawn from one sample of a study of PD-1 blockade in classical Hodgkin lymphoma. Clones were read by immunoSEQ multiplex PCR, and TCRdb kept only the in-frame ones, dropping some. The table has roughly 40,000 clones, 70% to 80% seen once; the top ten hold about 3%. The input for sequencing was peripheral blood mononuclear cells (PBMCs), taken at baseline. All receptors derive from a human donor with classical Hodgkin lymphoma. The conserved cysteine and the conserved F or W are not part of the CDR3 here.

v_gene,j_gene,len,CDR3aa
TRBV4-1,TRBJ1-2,13,ASSDGQGINYGYT
TRBV11-2,TRBJ1-1,12,ASRGGQRNTEAF
TRBV28,TRBJ2-7,15,ASSLPPWDREAYEQY
TRBV6-6,TRBJ1-1,12,ASSYSSDIPEAF
TRBV7-9,TRBJ1-5,10,ASSLESQPQH
TRBV9,TRBJ2-7,12,ASSPEGTAYEQY
TRBV5-1,TRBJ2-3,13,ASSSDPPGADTQY
TRBV9,TRBJ2-3,14,ASSVAGRVYTDTQY
TRBV9,TRBJ2-7,9,ASSVEIEQY
TRBV6-4,TRBJ2-3,12,ASSVLGAGDTQY
TRBV7-9,TRBJ2-1,15,ASSIEAGLSTYNEQF
TRBV28,TRBJ1-2,13,ASSFRGQANYGYT
TRBV5-4,TRBJ1-3,15,ASSTGTGVFSGNTIY
TRBV6-6,TRBJ1-2,12,ASSYDRVAYGYT
TRBV7-9,TRBJ1-4,12,ASSSGQGGEKLF
TRBV6-5,TRBJ1-1,12,ASSYSRGGTEAF
TRBV13,TRBJ2-5,11,ASSLGQQETQY
TRBV28,TRBJ1-1,13,ASRITLGQGAEAF
TRBV30,TRBJ1-3,13,AWSRDSGSGNTIY
TRBV9,TRBJ2-4,11,ASSGTPKNIQY
TRBV9,TRBJ2-7,12,ASNVGSEMGEQY
TRBV6-1,TRBJ1-3,12,ASSASTGPDTIY
TRBV6-5,TRBJ2-1,13,ASSPTSLSYNEQF
TRBV6-5,TRBJ1-1,11,ASSYSGQTEAF